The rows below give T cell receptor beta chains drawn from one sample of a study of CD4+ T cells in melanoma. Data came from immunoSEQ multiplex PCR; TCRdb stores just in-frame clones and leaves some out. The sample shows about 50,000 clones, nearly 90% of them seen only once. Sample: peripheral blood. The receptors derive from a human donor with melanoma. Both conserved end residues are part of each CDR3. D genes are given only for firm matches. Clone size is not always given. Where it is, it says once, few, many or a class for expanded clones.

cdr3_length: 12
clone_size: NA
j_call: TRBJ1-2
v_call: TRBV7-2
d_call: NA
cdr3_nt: TGTGCCAGCAGCGCTCCCTTAAGAGGCTACACCTTC
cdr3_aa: CASSAPLRGYTF

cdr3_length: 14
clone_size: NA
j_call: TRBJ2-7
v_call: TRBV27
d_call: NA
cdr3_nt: TGTGCCAGCAGTTTATCGGCAGGCCCCTACGAGCAGTACTTC
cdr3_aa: CASSLSAGPYEQYF

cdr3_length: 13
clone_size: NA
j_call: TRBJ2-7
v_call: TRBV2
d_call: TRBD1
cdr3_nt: TGTGCCAGCAGTGGCCGCAGGGGGCGGGAGCAGTACTTC
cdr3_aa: CASSGRRGREQYF

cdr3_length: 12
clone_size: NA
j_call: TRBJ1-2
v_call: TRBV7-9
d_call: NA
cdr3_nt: TGTGCCAGCAGCACTTCTGGGTTTGGCTACACCTTC
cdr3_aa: CASSTSGFGYTF

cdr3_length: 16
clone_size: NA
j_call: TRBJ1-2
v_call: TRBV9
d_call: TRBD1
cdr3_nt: TGTGCCAGCAGCGTAGCTACGACAGGGCGCGCCTATGGCTACACCTTC
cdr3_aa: CASSVATTGRAYGYTF

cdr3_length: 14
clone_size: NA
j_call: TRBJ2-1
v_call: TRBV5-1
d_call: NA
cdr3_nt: TGCGCCAGCAGCTTGGGAGGGGAGCTCAATGAGCAGTTCTTC
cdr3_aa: CASSLGGELNEQFF

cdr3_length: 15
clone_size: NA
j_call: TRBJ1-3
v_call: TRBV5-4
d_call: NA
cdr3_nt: TGTGCCAGCAGCTCTCAGGGGTACTCTGGAAACACCATATATTTT
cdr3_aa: CASSSQGYSGNTIYF

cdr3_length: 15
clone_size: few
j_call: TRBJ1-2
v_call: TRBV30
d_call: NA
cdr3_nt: TGTGCCTGGAGTGTAGGGCAGGGACCTAACTATGGCTACACCTTC
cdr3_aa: CAWSVGQGPNYGYTF

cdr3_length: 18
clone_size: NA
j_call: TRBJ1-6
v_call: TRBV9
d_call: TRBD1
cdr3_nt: TGTGCCAGCAGCGTAGAAAAGACAGGGGGGGATTTTAATTCACCCCTCCACTTT
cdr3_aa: CASSVEKTGGDFNSPLHF

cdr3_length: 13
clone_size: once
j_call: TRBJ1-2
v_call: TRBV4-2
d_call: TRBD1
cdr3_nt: TGTGCCAGCAGACCGGGACAGAGCTATGGCTACACCTTC
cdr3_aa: CASRPGQSYGYTF

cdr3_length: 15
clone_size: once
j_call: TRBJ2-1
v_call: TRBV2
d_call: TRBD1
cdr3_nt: TGTGCCAGCAGTGGCGACAGGGGGCTAACAAATGAGCAGTTCTTC
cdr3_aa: CASSGDRGLTNEQFF

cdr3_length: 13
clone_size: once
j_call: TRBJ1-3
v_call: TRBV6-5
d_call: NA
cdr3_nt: TGTGCCAGCTCCGGGACACTTGGAAACACCATATATTTT
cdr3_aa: CASSGTLGNTIYF

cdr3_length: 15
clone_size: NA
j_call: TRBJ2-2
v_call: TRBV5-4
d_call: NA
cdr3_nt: TGTGCCAGCAGCTTGGGTGGGGCGAACACCGGGGAGCTGTTTTTT
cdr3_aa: CASSLGGANTGELFF

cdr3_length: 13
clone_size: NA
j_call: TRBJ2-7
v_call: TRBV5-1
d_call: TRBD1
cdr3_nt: TGCGCCAGCAGCCTGACAGGGATCTACGAGCAGTACTTC
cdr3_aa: CASSLTGIYEQYF

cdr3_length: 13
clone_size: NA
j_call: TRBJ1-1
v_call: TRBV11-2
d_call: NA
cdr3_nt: TGTGCCAGCAGCCCCGACACGAACACTGAAGCTTTCTTT
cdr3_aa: CASSPDTNTEAFF

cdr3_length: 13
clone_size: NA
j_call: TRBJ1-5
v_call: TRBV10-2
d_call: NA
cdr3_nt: TGCGCCAGCAGTGAGCAGGGGCGTCAGCCCCAGCATTTT
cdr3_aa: CASSEQGRQPQHF

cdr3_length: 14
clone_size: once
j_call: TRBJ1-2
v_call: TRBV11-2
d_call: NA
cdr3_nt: TGTGCCAGCAGCTTAATGCTGGGTAACTATGGCTACACCTTC
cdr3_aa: CASSLMLGNYGYTF